The 17 T cell receptor beta chains given below trace back to one sample, sequenced in a study of blood T cell repertoires in COVID-19 (dated by TCRdb to between 2020 and 2021). The library was built by means of the immunoSEQ multiplex PCR assay. Not all clones reach the TCRdb copy of this immuneACCESS table, which keeps in-frame sequences only. Checked studies attribute under half of the gap to unresolved V genes and leave the rest unexplained. For this sample there are about 150,000 clones; approximately 85% appear just once. Jointly, the top ten make up 0.63% of the sample. Sequencing was carried out using peripheral blood. These receptors were collected from a man aged 55 to 70 with COVID-19, enrolled during active disease.

J is TRBJ1-4 and V is TRBV11-2, with D possibly being TRBD1 (6 bases). Trimming stripped 0 bases from V and 6 bases from J, with 11 bases between. Germline V gene lookup returns CDR1 SGHAT and CDR2 FQNNGV. The CDR3 consists of 15 residues. The chain's CDR3 is CASSLDGGYYEKLFF. The CDR3 DNA is TGTGCCAGCAGCTTAGATGGGGGCTATTATGAAAAACTGTTTTTT.

This clone has just a few counts. This chain links TRBV4-3 with TRBJ1-5; no clear D. There are 16 residues in the CDR3. The V gene lost 1 base and the J gene lost 4 bases, with 14 bases spanning the gap. Germline loops: CDR1 LGHNA, CDR2 YSLEER. In DNA, the CDR3 is TGCGCCAGCAGCCAAGGTCGGGTGCTCCGAAATCAGCCCCAGCATTTT. It translates to CASSQGRVLRNQPQHF.

This clone was found once. The chain links TRBV5-1 to TRBJ2-2, with TRBD1 matching 7 bases. Germline trimming cut 3 bases from V and 2 bases from J; bases unmatched to any gene: 4. The V gene's germline CDR1 is SGHRS and CDR2 YFSETQ. CDR3 length: 15 amino acids. The CDR3 nucleotides are TGCGCCAGCAGCTACCGACAGGGAAACACCGGGGAGCTGTTTTTT. This translates into CASSYRQGNTGELFF.

The genes are TRBV6-2 or TRBV6-3 and TRBJ1-2; D ambiguous. The CDR3 is made up of 13 amino acids. Trimming removed 0 bases at V and 3 bases at J, with 5 bases between. CDR1 is MNHEY, CDR2 SVGEGT, per germline. As DNA, the CDR3 is TGTGCCAGCAGTTACTCCGGTGACTATGGCTACACCTTC. Its protein product is CASSYSGDYGYTF.

The count of this clone is one. The V gene is TRBV6-4, the J gene TRBJ2-2; the D gene is possibly TRBD1 (5 bases). CDR3 length: 15 amino acids. Germline V gene lookup returns CDR1 MRHNA and CDR2 SNTAGT. V lost 2 bases and J lost 5, with 12 bases in between. The CDR3 nucleotides are TGTGCCAGCAGTGACCAGGGCCTAGGGACCGGGGAGCTGTTTTTT. It yields the protein CASSDQGLGTGELFF.

This clone was counted a few times. The chain combines TRBV6-5 with TRBJ1-5, with 7 bases that match TRBD1. The CDR3 length is 15 residues. Losses at the gene ends were 4 bases for V and 5 bases for J; bases not matched to a gene: 8. CDR1 is MNHEY and CDR2 is SVGAGI in the germline V gene. The CDR3 reads CASSSTTGTDQPQHF. CDR3 nucleotide sequence: TGTGCCAGCAGTTCCACGACAGGGACGGATCAGCCCCAGCATTTT.

The chain employs TRBV29-1 and TRBJ1-1, with D perhaps TRBD1 (5 bases). The V gene lost 2 bases and the J gene lost 3 bases, with 10 bases spanning the gap. This CDR3 is built from 13 residues. Germline V lookup: CDR1 SQVTM, CDR2 ANQGSEA. CDR3 sequence reads: CSVEPRADTEAFF. DNA for the CDR3: TGCAGCGTTGAACCCAGGGCCGACACTGAAGCTTTCTTT.

This sequence joins TRBV28 and TRBJ1-1; 9 bases are a match to TRBD1. Germline CDR1 and CDR2: MDHEN and SYDVKM. CDR3 size: 14 residues. J gave up 4 bases and V 6 bases, and 6 bases lay outside the gene matches. The CDR3 DNA reads as TGTGCCAGCAGGGGACAGGGCGCGTCCACTGAAGCTTTCTTT. It translates to CASRGQGASTEAFF.

This clone was seen a handful of times. V usage is TRBV29-1 and J usage is TRBJ2-7; perhaps TRBD1 as D (5 bases). From germline, CDR1 is SQVTM and CDR2 ANQGSEA. This CDR3 has 14 amino acids. V was trimmed by 7 bases and J by 0 bases, leaving 16 bases between them. In DNA, the CDR3 is TGCAGCGCCATTCGACAGACTTCCTCCTACGAGCAGTACTTC. This encodes CSAIRQTSSYEQYF.

The gene calls are TRBV7-3 and TRBJ2-2, with TRBD1 identical over 10 bases. The CDR3 is 16 amino acids. V gave up 2 bases and J gave up 5 bases; unmatched junction bases: 5. CDR1 is SGHTA and CDR2 is FQGTGA in the germline V gene. The CDR3 is CASSLFGQGVTGELFF. Here the CDR3 DNA reads TGTGCCAGCAGCTTATTTGGACAGGGGGTAACCGGGGAGCTGTTTTTT.

The gene calls are TRBV10-3 and TRBJ2-4; D is perhaps TRBD1 (6 bases). The V end lost 0 bases, the J end lost 0 bases, and 9 bases lay between the germline ends. Germline V gene data show CDR1 as ENHRY and CDR2 as SYGVKD. The CDR3 is 16 amino acids. Here the CDR3 reads CAISESGGQAKNIQYF. For the CDR3, the DNA is TGTGCCATCAGTGAGTCTGGGGGCCAAGCCAAAAACATTCAGTACTTC.

The genes are TRBV4-3 and TRBJ2-2; the D gene is possibly TRBD1 (5 bases). Trimming removed 1 base at V and 5 bases at J, with 8 bases between. The CDR3 runs 14 residues. Germline-derived CDR1 and CDR2 are LGHNA and YSLEER. The CDR3 coding sequence is TGCGCCAGCAGCCAAGTCAGGGCGACCGGGGAGCTGTTTTTT. This sequence encodes CASSQVRATGELFF.

J is TRBJ1-1 and V is TRBV19, with 8 positions matching TRBD1. In germline, CDR1 is LNHDA, CDR2 SQIVND (reference sequence). V shed 7 bases, J shed 1 base, and the junction held 5 bases outside the gene matches. The CDR3 runs to 14 residues. DNA for the CDR3: TGTGCCAGTACCCCAGACAGGGGGAACACTGAAGCTTTCTTT. This encodes CASTPDRGNTEAFF.

The V call is TRBV6-5, the J call TRBJ1-5; 7 bases are shared with TRBD1. Trimming took 8 bases from V and 3 from J; bases not matched to a gene: 10. This CDR3 region has 15 residues. Germline V lookup: CDR1 MNHEY, CDR2 SVGAGI. The CDR3 DNA sequence: TGTGCCAGCTGCCCTTTGGGACAGAACAATCAGCCCCAGCATTTT. Protein: CASCPLGQNNQPQHF.

This clone occurred once. The V gene is TRBV6-6, the J gene TRBJ2-5; D unclear. From germline, CDR1 is MNHNY and CDR2 SVGAGI (reference sequence). Trimming shortened V by 5 bases and J by 4 bases, and 8 bases separated the two germline ends. This CDR3 contains 12 residues. The DNA for the CDR3 is TGTGCCAGCAGTGTAGCCCCAGAGACCCAGTACTTC. Translated: CASSVAPETQYF.

The gene calls are TRBV5-1 and TRBJ2-2, with 13 bases fitting TRBD2. The V segment lost 4 bases and the J segment 9 bases; nucleotides outside the gene matches: 9. The CDR3 extends over 16 amino acids. CDR1 and CDR2 from the germline V gene are SGHRS and YFSETQ. CDR3 coding DNA: TGCGCCAGCAGCGCCCCGGGACTAGCGGGATTAAGGGAGCTGTTTTTT. Translated, it gives CASSAPGLAGLRELFF. The entire variable domain, with the rest obtained from reference TRBV5-1 and TRBJ2-2, is as follows: KAGVTQTPRYLIKTRGQQVTLSCSPISGHRSVSWYQQTPGQGLQFLFEYFSETQRNKGNFPGRFSGRQFSNSRSEMNVSTLELGDSALYLCASSAPGLAGLRELFFGEGSRLTVL.

The chain couples TRBV7-2 to TRBJ1-2; possibly TRBD1 for D (5 bases). With 5 bases removed from V and 6 bases from J, the gap between germline ends came to 19 bases. The V gene's germline CDR1 is SGHTA and CDR2 FQGNSA. The CDR3 is 15 residues long. CDR3 in amino acids: CASSTQMGPPNGYTF. The CDR3 DNA is TGTGCCAGCAGCACACAGATGGGGCCTCCCAATGGCTACACCTTC.